Presented here are 23 T cell receptor beta chains from one specimen sequenced in a study of T cell responses to AZD1222 COVID-19 vaccine. Some clones are missing from TCRdb's copy, which holds only in-frame ones; the method was immunoSEQ multiplex PCR. The table lists tens of thousands of clones, about 85% of them singletons. The source was peripheral blood, collected on day 0 of AZD1222 vaccination. These receptors all stem from an adult in good health.

V is TRBV27 and J is TRBJ2-4; D is uncertain. Trimming left V 2 bases short and J 6 bases short, with 11 bases between. The CDR3 sequence is 14 residues long. In germline, CDR1 is MNHEY, CDR2 SMNVEV (reference sequence). The CDR3, as DNA: TGTGCCAGCAGTTTAGGTGGCAGAAGAAACATTCAGTACTTC. Its translation is CASSLGGRRNIQYF.

This chain joins TRBV7-8 and TRBJ2-1; tentatively, D is TRBD1 (5 bases). CDR3 size: 16 residues. Looked up from germline, CDR1 is SGHVS and CDR2 is FQNEAQ. The V gene lost 1 base and the J gene lost 1 base, with 11 bases spanning the gap. The CDR3, as DNA: TGTGCCAGCAGCTTAGAACGGACAAGATCCTACAATGAGCAGTTCTTC. Its translation: CASSLERTRSYNEQFF.

V usage is TRBV9 and J usage is TRBJ2-7; D not resolved. V lost 0 bases and J 6 bases, leaving 7 bases between the germline ends. The CDR3 has 12 amino acids. Germline CDR1 and CDR2: SGDLS and YYNGEE. The DNA of the CDR3 is TGTGCCAGCAGCGTAGATACGGGCGAGCAGTACTTC. It encodes CASSVDTGEQYF.

This chain links TRBV6-5 with TRBJ2-3, with 14 bases lining up with TRBD2. CDR1 MNHEY and CDR2 SVGAGI come from the germline V gene. V lost 4 bases to trimming and J lost 8 bases; unmatched junction nucleotides: 5. This CDR3 spans 15 amino acids. CDR3 DNA: TGTGCCAGCAGTTCCGGACTAGCGGGAGGTAGTACGCAGTATTTT. It yields the protein CASSSGLAGGSTQYF.

The chain combines TRBV2 with TRBJ2-7; TRBD2 matches 10 bases. Trimming removed 7 bases from V and 4 bases from J; junction bases left unmatched: 7. This CDR3 is built from 14 residues. CDR1 is SNHLY and CDR2 is FYNNEI in the germline V gene. The CDR3 reads CASNREREGYEQYF. CDR3 nucleotide sequence: TGTGCCAGCAACCGGGAGCGGGAGGGATACGAGCAGTACTTC.

This clone was counted a single time. This chain uses TRBV30 with TRBJ1-5; weak D call: TRBD1 (5 bases). The CDR3 sequence is 14 residues long. V was cut by 5 bases and J by 3 bases, with 14 bases left in between. CDR1 and CDR2 from the germline V gene are GTSNPN and SVGIG (reference sequence). CDR3 DNA sequence: TGTGCCTGGGGGGTCGGGGGGTTCAATCAGCCCCAGCATTTT. Protein sequence: CAWGVGGFNQPQHF.

This clone was detected only once. The chain employs TRBV11-3 and TRBJ2-1; tentative D call: TRBD1 (5 bases). CDR3 length: 16 residues. Trimming left V 0 bases short and J 7 bases short, with 16 bases between. Looked up from germline, CDR1 is SGHNT and CDR2 is YENEEA. The CDR3 sequence: CASSLDGAVAGNEQFF. The DNA for the CDR3 is TGTGCCAGCAGCTTAGATGGGGCCGTGGCAGGGAATGAGCAGTTCTTC.

This chain links TRBV7-9 with TRBJ2-1, with D possibly being TRBD1 (5 bases). The V and J ends lost 5 bases and 5 bases respectively, with 10 bases between them. This CDR3 comprises 13 residues. Germline V lookup: CDR1 SEHNR, CDR2 FQNEAQ (reference sequence). DNA of the CDR3: TGTGCCAGCAGCGTGATAGGGGACAATGAGCAGTTCTTC. This sequence encodes CASSVIGDNEQFF.

This clone showed up just once. This rearrangement joins TRBV7-9 to TRBJ2-4; D remains ambiguous. CDR1 and CDR2 from the germline V gene are SEHNR and FQNEAQ (reference sequence). V lost 1 base and J 0 bases, leaving 7 bases between the germline ends. CDR3 size: 15 residues. CDR3 residues: CASSLGRVAKNIQYF. CDR3 sequence (DNA): TGTGCCAGCAGCTTAGGACGGGTAGCCAAAAACATTCAGTACTTC.

V and J are TRBV12-5 and TRBJ2-7; no clear D. Trimming left V 2 bases short and J 6 bases short, with 11 bases between. CDR1 is LGHNT and CDR2 is FRNRAP in the germline V gene. The CDR3 has 13 amino acids. This CDR3 reads CASGLSHVGEQYF. For the CDR3, the DNA is TGTGCTAGTGGTTTGTCCCACGTCGGCGAGCAGTACTTC.

The chain joins TRBV3-1 (or the pseudogene TRBV3-2) to TRBJ2-3; D uncertain. CDR3 length: 13 amino acids. CDR1 LGHDT and CDR2 YNNKEL come from the germline V gene (reference sequence). Trimming left V 5 bases short and J 4 bases short, with 10 bases between. The CDR3 reads CASSYTRADTQYF. As DNA, the CDR3 is TGTGCCAGCAGCTACACCCGGGCAGATACGCAGTATTTT.

The chain uses TRBV9 and TRBJ1-2; 9 bases are shared with TRBD1. Germline V gene lookup returns CDR1 SGDLS and CDR2 YYNGEE. The CDR3 totals 15 residues. The V and J ends lost 3 bases and 3 bases, in that order; junction bases with no gene match: 6. DNA of the CDR3: TGTGCCAGCAGCGAGGGACAGGGTTTAGACTATGGCTACACCTTC. Its protein product is CASSEGQGLDYGYTF. Combining the CDR3 with reference TRBV9 and TRBJ1-2 gives the whole variable domain DSGVTQTPKHLITATGQRVTLRCSPRSGDLSVYWYQQSLDQGLQFLIQYYNGEERAKGNILERFSAQQFPDLHSELNLSSLELGDSALYFCASSEGQGLDYGYTFGSGTRLTVV.

The chain recombines TRBV6-5 with TRBJ2-7; possible D gene TRBD2, 6 bases. The V end lost 6 bases, the J end lost 5 bases, and 14 bases lay between the germline ends. Germline CDR1 is MNHEY and CDR2 is SVGAGI. CDR3 length equals 13 residues. This CDR3 is CASSYRRGNEQYF. CDR3 bases: TGTGCCAGCAGCTACCGGAGGGGCAACGAGCAGTACTTC.

The genes are TRBV5-5 and TRBJ2-3, with a possible D match to TRBD2 (5 bases). Deletions cut 3 bases from V and 0 bases from J, with 8 bases between. The V gene's germline CDR1 is SGHKS and CDR2 YYEKEE (reference sequence). The CDR3 sequence is 14 residues long. The CDR3 region has the DNA TGTGCCAGCAGCTCGGGGATTAGCACAGATACGCAGTATTTT. Encoded protein: CASSSGISTDTQYF.

This chain joins TRBV5-4 and TRBJ2-1; 8 bases agree with TRBD2. The CDR3 is 15 amino acids. V lost 1 base and J lost 3; bases outside the gene matches: 3. CDR1 and CDR2 from the germline V gene are SGHNT and YYREEE (reference sequence). DNA for the CDR3: TGTGCCAGCAGCTTGAACAGCGGGAGCTACAATGAGCAGTTCTTC. It translates to CASSLNSGSYNEQFF. Variable domain in full (rest from reference TRBV5-4 and TRBJ2-1): ETGVTQSPTHLIKTRGQQVTLRCSSQSGHNTVSWYQQALGQGPQFIFQYYREEENGRGNFPPRFSGLQFPNYSSELNVNALELDDSALYLCASSLNSGSYNEQFFGPGTRLTVL.

The chain recombines TRBV4-2 with TRBJ1-3, with D hard to call. Deletions cut 4 bases from V and 2 bases from J, with 12 bases between. This CDR3 region has 15 residues. The germline V gene encodes CDR1 LGHNA and CDR2 YNFKEQ. DNA of the CDR3: TGTGCCAGCAGCCCCCCGGTTGGGGCTGGAAACACCATATATTTT. It codes for CASSPPVGAGNTIYF.

The chain recombines TRBV9 with TRBJ1-6; no reliable D call. The CDR3 contains 15 residues. Germline CDR1 SGDLS, CDR2 YYNGEE. Trimming removed 2 bases at V and 5 bases at J, with 11 bases between. CDR3 amino acids: CASSVRADNNSPLHF. In DNA form, the CDR3 reads TGTGCCAGCAGCGTTCGGGCAGATAATAATTCACCCCTCCACTTT.

The chain is built from TRBV9 and TRBJ2-1, with 14 bases lining up with TRBD2. In germline, CDR1 is SGDLS, CDR2 YYNGEE. This CDR3 spans 16 amino acids. The J segment lost 9 bases and the V segment lost 0 bases, leaving 5 bases of the junction unmatched. The CDR3 sequence is CASSVEGTSGSGEQFF. The CDR3 DNA reads TGTGCCAGCAGCGTAGAGGGGACTAGCGGGAGTGGTGAGCAGTTCTTC.

The V and J genes are TRBV18 and TRBJ2-6; D not resolved. Germline V CDR1 and CDR2: KGHSH, LQKENI. V lost 2 bases to trimming and J lost 0 bases, with 11 bases between them. CDR3 length: 17 amino acids. CDR3 sequence reads: CASSPNGRSSGANVLTF. For the CDR3, the DNA is TGTGCCAGCTCACCAAACGGACGGAGCTCTGGGGCCAACGTCCTGACTTTC. The full variable domain, completed using reference TRBV18 and TRBJ2-6, is NAGVMQNPRHLVRRRGQEARLRCSPMKGHSHVYWYRQLPEEGLKFMVYLQKENIIDESGMPKERFSAEFPKEGPSILRIQQVVRGDSAAYFCASSPNGRSSGANVLTFGAGSRLTVL.

The chain combines TRBV30 with TRBJ1-3; D gene unclear. Trimming removed 1 base from V and 1 base from J, with 14 bases in between. Germline CDR1 reads GTSNPN; CDR2 reads SVGIG (reference sequence). The CDR3 is 16 amino acids. This CDR3 reads CAWSEGFGDSGNTIYF. The CDR3 DNA sequence: TGTGCCTGGAGTGAGGGTTTTGGGGATTCTGGAAACACCATATATTTT.

The V call is TRBV10-3, the J call TRBJ1-5; D perhaps matches TRBD1 (5 bases). V dropped 9 bases and J dropped 4 bases, with 16 bases sitting between them. The CDR3 has 14 amino acids. From germline, CDR1 is ENHRY and CDR2 SYGVKD. The CDR3 region has the DNA TGTGCCATGATTCAAAGGAGGGGAAATCAGCCCCAGCATTTT. Its protein is CAMIQRRGNQPQHF.

This chain links TRBV28 with TRBJ1-3; 8 nucleotides match TRBD1. The CDR3 consists of 14 residues. The V segment lost 6 bases and the J segment 3 bases; nucleotides outside the gene matches: 4. Germline values: CDR1 MDHEN, CDR2 SYDVKM. In DNA form, the CDR3 reads TGTGCCAGCAGGCCAGGGGGCATTGGAAACACCATATATTTT. Encoded protein: CASRPGGIGNTIYF.

This clone appeared a few times. The chain is built from TRBV6-2 or TRBV6-3 and TRBJ2-5; D unresolved. Germline CDR1 reads MNHEY; CDR2 reads SVGEGT. The CDR3 spans 13 residues. Trimming removed 5 bases from V and 2 bases from J, with 9 bases in between. The CDR3 loop reads CASSRRLQETQYF. In DNA, the CDR3 is TGTGCCAGCAGTAGGAGATTACAAGAGACCCAGTACTTC.